This T cell receptor (beta chain) was recovered during a study of T cells in Graves' hyperthyroidism and ophthalmopathy. On the study more broadly: Initial diagnosis, before any treatment, was when peripheral blood was collected.

Amplification of TCR beta CDR3 regions used RNA as the template. First-round RT-PCR with HTBI primers amplified the TCR CDR3 region. TCRdb re-analysed the multiplex PCR reads in MiXCR, keeping a single row per CDR3 protein. The sample contains nearly 600,000 distinct CDR3 sequences, 14% of which appear only once. The CDR3 consists of 15 residues. Germline CDR1 reads SEHNR; CDR2 reads FQNEAQ (reference sequence). The germline V and J ends were trimmed by 1 base and 6 bases, with 12 bases remaining between them. Out of over 7.5 ml of fresh peripheral blood came the PBMCs. The chain uses TRBV7-9 and TRBJ2-2; a weak D match, TRBD1 (6 bases). The sample comprised blood. This sequence was found in a woman younger than 30 with Graves' ophthalmopathy. The CDR3 protein is CASSLGGGSAGELFF. CDR3 coding DNA: TGTGCCAGCAGCTTAGGAGGGGGATCGGCCGGGGAGCTGTTTTTT.